The rows below give T cell receptor beta chains drawn from one sample of a study of T cell responses to AZD1222 COVID-19 vaccine. Libraries were prepared by immunoSEQ multiplex PCR; TCRdb keeps only in-frame clonotypes and omits some of them. The sample gives about 100,000 clones, 70% to 90% of which show up once; just over 4% is in the top ten. The sample consisted of peripheral blood, taken on day 0 of MenACWY control vaccination. These receptors came from an adult in good health. Each CDR3 is given with its conserved first and last residue. A D gene is named only where the DNA matches it firmly. Part of the rows lack a size; the others show once, few, many or a class for expanded clones.

j_gene	abundance	d_gene	v_gene	CDR3nt	CDR3aa
TRBJ2-1	NA	NA	TRBV30	TGTGCCTGGAGTGTACTAAGCTCCTACAATGAGCAGTTCTTC	CAWSVLSSYNEQFF
TRBJ2-5	NA	NA	TRBV7-2	TGTGCCAGCAGCCCCCAGGTAGGGGAACAAGAGACCCAGTACTTC	CASSPQVGEQETQYF
TRBJ2-7	NA	TRBD1	TRBV19	TGTGCCAGTAGGGCAGACAGGGGGACCTACGAGCAGTACTTC	CASRADRGTYEQYF
TRBJ2-3	NA	TRBD2	TRBV20-1	TGCAGTGCTAGTGAGGCTAGCGGGCATCAAGATACGCAGTATTTT	CSASEASGHQDTQYF
TRBJ1-2	NA	NA	TRBV2	TGTGCCAGCAGTGAGGTGGGGGCGGGTAACTATGGCTACACCTTC	CASSEVGAGNYGYTF
TRBJ1-2	NA	TRBD1	TRBV28	TGTGCCAGCAGTTCCCTAGACAGGGGCTATGGCTACACCTTC	CASSSLDRGYGYTF
TRBJ1-2	many	NA	TRBV28	TGTGCCAGCAGTTCCTCACCAATTAACTATGGCTACACCTTC	CASSSSPINYGYTF
TRBJ2-2	NA	TRBD1	TRBV3-1/TRBV3-2	TGTGCCAGCAGCACCCGGACAGGGGAGGCCGGGGAGCTGTTTTTT	CASSTRTGEAGELFF
TRBJ1-2	NA	NA	TRBV7-2	TGTGCCAGCAGCGAGGCAGGGAATTTGGGCTACACCTTC	CASSEAGNLGYTF
TRBJ1-3	NA	TRBD1	TRBV7-9	TGTGCCAGCAGCCACCGACAGGGTTCTGGAAACACCATATATTTT	CASSHRQGSGNTIYF
TRBJ2-3	NA	NA	TRBV7-2	TGTGCCAGCAGCCTCCATAGCACAGATACGCAGTATTTT	CASSLHSTDTQYF
TRBJ2-3	NA	NA	TRBV30	TGTGCCTGGGTTTTGGGGGTTGGAGATACGCAGTATTTT	CAWVLGVGDTQYF
TRBJ2-1	NA	NA	TRBV6-5	TGTGCCAGCAGTTTTTACAATGAGCAGTTCTTC	CASSFYNEQFF
TRBJ1-1	NA	NA	TRBV5-5	TGTGCCAGCAGCTTGTGGGAGAACACTGAAGCTTTCTTT	CASSLWENTEAFF
TRBJ1-1	NA	NA	TRBV9	TGCGCTCTAGCCCGAGGGAGGGGAGAAGCTTTCTTT	CALARGRGEAFF
TRBJ2-7	once	NA	TRBV5-1	TGCGCCAGCCGTCTCCCCCGGACAGACTACGAGCAGTACTTC	CASRLPRTDYEQYF
TRBJ1-6	NA	NA	TRBV30	TGTGCCGGAGGGGGTGGTAATTCACCCCTCCACTTT	CAGGGGNSPLHF
TRBJ1-1	NA	NA	TRBV6-5	TGTGCCAGCAGTTATCTCCCGGAGGACACTGAAGCTTTCTTT	CASSYLPEDTEAFF
TRBJ1-2	NA	NA	TRBV11-2	TGTGCCAGCAGCTCTCTAGCAGGGACCTATGGCTACACCTTC	CASSSLAGTYGYTF
TRBJ1-1	NA	NA	TRBV3-1/TRBV3-2	TGTGCCAGCAGCCAAGATATAGGACCCCCTGATAAAGCTTTCTTT	CASSQDIGPPDKAFF
TRBJ2-1	once	TRBD2	TRBV5-1	TGCGCCACCCGTACCGGGACTAGCATCGATGAGCAGTTCTTC	CATRTGTSIDEQFF
TRBJ1-2	NA	NA	TRBV4-1	TGCGCCAGCAGCCAAGTGTCCCCGCGAAGTAACTATGGCTACACCTTC	CASSQVSPRSNYGYTF
TRBJ1-1	NA	NA	TRBV7-8	TGTGCCAGCAGTTTGGCGAGGGGGAGGAACACTGAAGCTTTCTTT	CASSLARGRNTEAFF
TRBJ2-7	few	NA	TRBV13	TGTGCCAGCAGCTTACAGGGGGGGGCCTACGAGCAGTACTTC	CASSLQGGAYEQYF
TRBJ2-3	NA	NA	TRBV9	TGTGCCAGCAGCGAATCCTTCCCGCAGATGGATACGCAGTATTTT	CASSESFPQMDTQYF
TRBJ2-5	NA	TRBD2	TRBV5-4	TGTGCCAGCAGCCCCGGGACTAGCGGACTCAACCAAGAGACCCAGTACTTC	CASSPGTSGLNQETQYF
TRBJ2-1	NA	TRBD2	TRBV6-1	TGTGCCACTCAGACTAGCGGGAGGGCCCTCAGCGAGCAGTTCTTC	CATQTSGRALSEQFF
TRBJ1-3	NA	TRBD1	TRBV28	TGTGCCAGCAGGGCACAGGGGATCTCTGGAAACACCATATATTTT	CASRAQGISGNTIYF
TRBJ1-2	NA	NA	TRBV25-1	TGTGCCAGCAGTGAACCCTACATGGAGGCGGGCTACACCTTC	CASSEPYMEAGYTF
TRBJ1-1	few	NA	TRBV11-2	TGTGCCAGCACCTGGGGGGCCACTGAAGCTTTCTTT	CASTWGATEAFF
TRBJ1-1	NA	NA	TRBV19	TGTGCCAGTAGTGAAGTGTATTCTGAAGCTTTCTTT	CASSEVYSEAFF
TRBJ2-1	NA	TRBD2	TRBV7-8	TGTGCCAGCAAATCTAGCGGAGCCGCCAATGAGCAGTTCTTC	CASKSSGAANEQFF
TRBJ1-2	NA	TRBD1	TRBV7-8	TGTGCCAGCAAACCTTCAGGGGGCAGCTATGGCTACACCTTC	CASKPSGGSYGYTF
TRBJ2-3	NA	NA	TRBV2	TGTGCCAGCAGTCCCCCGTTTACAGATACGCAGTATTTT	CASSPPFTDTQYF
TRBJ2-3	NA	TRBD1	TRBV5-1	TGCGCCAGCAGCCCGGGACAGGGGGTCACAGATACGCAGTATTTT	CASSPGQGVTDTQYF
TRBJ2-5	NA	TRBD1	TRBV5-1	TGCGCCAGTGCCCCGGGACAGGGCCCCGAGACCCAGTACTTC	CASAPGQGPETQYF
TRBJ2-3	NA	NA	TRBV11-2	TGTGCCAGCAGCCGACTTATATCCACAGATACGCAGTATTTT	CASSRLISTDTQYF
TRBJ2-7	NA	TRBD1	TRBV28	TGTGCCAGCAGTTCTAACGGACAGGGTGTATCCTACGAGCAGTACTTC	CASSSNGQGVSYEQYF
TRBJ2-1	NA	NA	TRBV5-5	TGTGCCAGCAGCTTAGGGGACGAGGGCAATGAGCAGTTCTTC	CASSLGDEGNEQFF
TRBJ1-4	NA	NA	TRBV29-1	TGCAGCGTGGGGGACACTAATGAAAAACTGTTTTTT	CSVGDTNEKLFF
TRBJ1-1	once	NA	TRBV3-1/TRBV3-2	TGTGCCAGCAGCCAAGTTCACACCTACACTGAAGCTTTCTTT	CASSQVHTYTEAFF
TRBJ1-1	NA	NA	TRBV4-3	TGCGCCAGCAGCCAAGATCGAGCACTTGAAGCTTTCTTT	CASSQDRALEAFF
TRBJ1-1	NA	TRBD1	TRBV6-2/TRBV6-3	TGTGCCAGCAGTTACGCCACAGGGGGAACTGAAGCTTTCTTT	CASSYATGGTEAFF
TRBJ2-3	NA	NA	TRBV2	TGTGCCAGCAGTGATCGACTCACAACAGATACGCAGTATTTT	CASSDRLTTDTQYF
TRBJ1-2	NA	TRBD1	TRBV5-1	TGCGCCAGCAGCTTGGAGGGGGGACAGGATGGTGGCTACACCTTC	CASSLEGGQDGGYTF
TRBJ1-6	NA	NA	TRBV6-2/TRBV6-3	TGTGCCAGCAGTTACCCGCCTTCTAGGATGAATTCACCCCTCCACTTT	CASSYPPSRMNSPLHF
TRBJ1-3	NA	NA	TRBV18	TGTGCCAGCTCACCCTCCTCTGGAAACACCATATATTTT	CASSPSSGNTIYF
TRBJ1-6	few	TRBD1	TRBV5-1	TGCGCCAGCAGCGCGACAGGGGGAGGTAATTCACCCCTCCACTTT	CASSATGGGNSPLHF
TRBJ2-7	NA	TRBD2	TRBV5-1	TGCGCCAGCAGCCTGGGACTAGCGGGAGGAGGCTACGAGCAGTACTTC	CASSLGLAGGGYEQYF
TRBJ1-4	NA	NA	TRBV29-1	TGCAGCGTTGACAGCTACGAAAAACTGTTTTTT	CSVDSYEKLFF
TRBJ2-2	NA	TRBD1	TRBV19	TGTGCCAGCCTTCCCCGGGACAGAGGGACCGGGGAGCTGTTTTTT	CASLPRDRGTGELFF
TRBJ2-5	NA	NA	TRBV27	TGTGCCAGCAGTTTCCATCAGGGTAGCCAAGAGACCCAGTACTTC	CASSFHQGSQETQYF
TRBJ2-3	NA	NA	TRBV6-5	TGTGCCAGCAGTTACGGGGCAGGGGGGGCTAGGACGCAGTATTTT	CASSYGAGGARTQYF
TRBJ1-4	NA	TRBD1	TRBV6-2/TRBV6-3	TGTGCCAGCAGCCCAGACAGGGCAAAAGAAAAACTGTTTTTT	CASSPDRAKEKLFF